Shown below are 31 T cell receptor beta chains from a single sample sequenced in a study of shared clonotypes between healthy human individuals. Some clones are missing from TCRdb's copy, which holds only in-frame ones; the method was immunoSEQ multiplex PCR. Of under 1,900,000 clones in the sample, around 98.5% were seen once. Sequenced material: naive CD4+ T cells sorted from blood. Sample subset: CD45RA+ positively selected. The receptors here all came from a man aged 25-45 years in good health.

This clone was seen only once. The chain joins TRBV7-2 to TRBJ2-7; the D is unclear. Trimming shortened V by 4 bases and J by 0 bases, and 13 bases separated the two germline ends. From germline, CDR1 is SGHTA and CDR2 FQGNSA. The CDR3 runs 15 residues. CDR3 sequence reads: CASSWSTSLSYEQYF. As DNA, the CDR3 is TGTGCCAGCAGCTGGAGTACGAGCCTCTCCTACGAGCAGTACTTC.

The genes are TRBV28 and TRBJ2-3, with 7 bases that match TRBD2. The CDR3 has 15 residues. Germline V CDR1 and CDR2: MDHEN, SYDVKM. J lost 2 bases, V lost 5 bases, and 7 bases had no gene match. The CDR3 loop is CASSAPSGFTDTQYF. CDR3 sequence (DNA): TGTGCCAGCAGTGCCCCTAGCGGCTTCACAGATACGCAGTATTTT.

The chain links TRBV11-1 to TRBJ2-5, with TRBD1 identical over 7 bases. J was trimmed by 2 bases and V by 5 bases; bases with no gene match: 5. The CDR3 runs 14 residues. Germline assignment: CDR1 SGHAT and CDR2 FQDESV (reference sequence). The DNA for the CDR3 is TGTGCCAGCAGCCCCGACAGGGAGCAAGAGACCCAGTACTTC. This encodes CASSPDREQETQYF.

The chain links TRBV12-5 to TRBJ2-3; D possibly matches TRBD1 or TRBD2 (5 bases each). V lost 7 bases, J lost 0 bases, and 17 bases lay in between. This CDR3 contains 16 residues. CDR1 LGHNT and CDR2 FRNRAP come from the germline V gene. CDR3 coding DNA: TGTGCTAGTGCCTCCGGGACCAAACCTAGCACAGATACGCAGTATTTT. Translated, it gives CASASGTKPSTDTQYF.

V is TRBV6-1 and J is TRBJ2-7; the D gene is possibly TRBD1 (8 bases). The germline V gene encodes CDR1 MNHNS and CDR2 SASEGT. V lost 8 bases, J lost 0 bases, and 32 bases lay in between. This CDR3 region has 20 residues. CDR3 residues: CASRGTGGRTLAVLSYEQYF. The CDR3 nucleotides read TGTGCCAGCCGTGGCACAGGGGGTAGGACTCTAGCGGTACTCTCCTACGAGCAGTACTTC.

Points on this clone: Distinct nucleotide sequences in the sample also encode this CDR3. The rearrangement links TRBV7-9 to TRBJ2-2, with D unclear. The CDR3 covers 13 residues. Germline V gene sequence: CDR1 SEHNR, CDR2 FQNEAQ (reference sequence). V shed 1 base and J shed 6 bases, with 6 bases lying between them. The CDR3 DNA reads as TGTGCCAGCAGCTTAGTGTCTCCCGGGGAGCTGTTTTTT. Its protein is CASSLVSPGELFF.

The V call is TRBV6-1, the J call TRBJ2-2; a possible D gene is TRBD1 (6 bases). Trimming cost V 5 bases and J 6 bases, with 16 bases left between them. CDR1 is MNHNS, CDR2 SASEGT, per germline. This CDR3 spans 15 amino acids. The CDR3 DNA reads as TGTGCCAGCAGTCCTGCACGACAGGTTCCCGGGGAGCTGTTTTTT. Amino acids: CASSPARQVPGELFF.

The chain carries TRBV28 and TRBJ2-1, with 11 bases matching TRBD2. V trimming: 2 bases; J trimming: 1 base; junction bases outside the gene matches: 10. CDR3 size: 19 residues. Germline V gene data show CDR1 as MDHEN and CDR2 as SYDVKM. The CDR3 loop reads CASSLPGTSGLSSYNEQFF. In DNA form, the CDR3 reads TGTGCCAGCAGTTTACCCGGGACTAGCGGTTTGTCATCCTACAATGAGCAGTTCTTC.

The V call is TRBV6-5, the J call TRBJ2-2; 7 nucleotides line up with TRBD1. Germline CDR1 and CDR2: MNHEY and SVGAGI. V was pared by 4 bases and J by 6 bases, with 8 bases of the junction left unmatched. The length of the CDR3 is 15 residues. In DNA, the CDR3 is TGTGCCAGCAGTTGGGGGACAGTCCCGGCCGGGGAGCTGTTTTTT. Amino acids: CASSWGTVPAGELFF.

V usage is TRBV5-1 and J usage is TRBJ2-3; 16 bases map to TRBD2. With 3 bases clipped from V and 2 bases from J, the junction kept 9 bases outside the gene matches. The CDR3 spans 19 residues. The germline CDR1 and CDR2 sequences are SGHRS and YFSETQ. The DNA for the CDR3 is TGCGCCAGCAGCTCGGGACTAGCGGGAGGGCTTAAAACCACAGATACGCAGTATTTT. The encoded protein is CASSSGLAGGLKTTDTQYF.

J is TRBJ1-5 and V is TRBV30; D call uncertain. The germline V and J ends were trimmed by 5 bases and 2 bases, with 13 bases remaining between them. Germline V gives CDR1 GTSNPN, CDR2 SVGIG (reference sequence). This CDR3 contains 14 residues. The CDR3 DNA is TGTGCCTGGGGAAGTGGACCCGGCAATCAGCCCCAGCATTTT. The encoded protein is CAWGSGPGNQPQHF.

The genes are TRBV27 and TRBJ2-7, with 7 bases fitting TRBD2. This CDR3 spans 19 amino acids. J lost 6 bases, V lost 5 bases, and 25 bases had no gene match. The germline CDR1 and CDR2 sequences are MNHEY and SMNVEV (reference sequence). The CDR3 DNA reads as TGTGCCAGCAGTAAGAGGAGGTTCCCAGGTGGCGGGAGTAAAAGCGAGCAGTACTTC. Translation: CASSKRRFPGGGSKSEQYF.

This chain connects TRBV10-2 to TRBJ1-5; D uncertain. Germline CDR1 and CDR2: WSHSY and SAAADI. The V end was cut by 7 bases, the J end by 4 bases, with 5 bases between. The CDR3 extends over 11 amino acids. CDR3 in amino acids: CASKGNQPQHF. DNA for the CDR3: TGCGCCAGCAAGGGAAATCAGCCCCAGCATTTT.

The chain combines TRBV28 with TRBJ2-4, with 7 bases lining up with TRBD1. Germline V gene data show CDR1 as MDHEN and CDR2 as SYDVKM. The CDR3 spans 18 residues. V was pared by 7 bases and J by 0 bases, with 15 bases of the junction left unmatched. DNA for the CDR3: TGTGCCAGCACCTCAGTGGGACAGTTATCGGGAGCCAAAAACATTCAGTACTTC. Encoded protein: CASTSVGQLSGAKNIQYF.

As regards this clone: At the DNA level, this CDR3 is encoded by other sequences in the same sample as well. The V call is TRBV5-1, the J call TRBJ2-5, with a weak D call TRBD2 (5 bases). CDR3 length equals 13 residues. Germline V CDR1 and CDR2: SGHRS, YFSETQ. Trimming cost V 2 bases and J 2 bases, with 7 bases left between them. This chain's CDR3 is CASSLREQETQYF. In DNA, the CDR3 is TGCGCCAGCAGCTTACGGGAACAAGAGACCCAGTACTTC.

In DNA, the CDR3 is TGTGCCAGCAGCGTAAACGTACAGGGGAGCACAGATACGCAGTATTTT. Translated: CASSVNVQGSTDTQYF. This chain links TRBV9 with TRBJ2-3; 7 positions agree with TRBD1. The V segment lost 1 base and the J segment 0 bases; nucleotides outside the gene matches: 5. Germline CDR1 SGDLS, CDR2 YYNGEE. This CDR3 is built from 16 residues.

On this clone: In the same sample, other DNA sequences code for this CDR3. The chain has TRBV7-9 and TRBJ1-1; no clear D gene. The germline V gene has CDR1 SEHNR and CDR2 FQNEAQ (reference sequence). This CDR3 has 13 residues. The germline V and J ends were trimmed by 2 bases and 2 bases, with 6 bases remaining between them. The CDR3 sequence: CASSLQLNTEAFF. The CDR3 coding sequence is TGTGCCAGCAGCTTACAACTAAACACTGAAGCTTTCTTT.

This chain joins TRBV25-1 and TRBJ2-1; TRBD1 is a possible D gene (8 bases). The V end was cut by 8 bases, the J end by 4 bases, with 21 bases between. The CDR3 loop spans 16 amino acids. Germline V gene lookup returns CDR1 MGHDK and CDR2 SYGVNS. Here the CDR3 reads CASGLTGQGGYNEQFF. CDR3 DNA sequence: TGTGCCAGCGGACTGACTGGACAGGGAGGGTACAATGAGCAGTTCTTC. Full variable domain (remainder filled in from reference TRBV25-1 and TRBJ2-1): EADIYQTPRYLVIGTGKKITLECSQTMGHDKMYWYQQDPGMELHLIHYSYGVNSTEKGDLSSESTVSRIRTEHFPLTLESARPSHTSQYLCASGLTGQGGYNEQFFGPGTRLTVL.

The gene calls are TRBV10-3 and TRBJ2-7; TRBD1 might be the D (6 bases). With 4 bases removed from V and 1 base from J, the gap between germline ends came to 8 bases. This CDR3 is 13 amino acids long. The germline gives CDR1 ENHRY, CDR2 SYGVKD. The CDR3 coding sequence is TGTGCCATCAGTGGGGGGCTTTCCTACGAGCAGTACTTC. This encodes CAISGGLSYEQYF.

The V call is TRBV14, the J call TRBJ1-1, with D hard to call. Trimming pared 5 bases from V and 1 base from J, leaving 11 bases between. CDR1 is SGHDN and CDR2 is FVKESK in the germline V gene. The CDR3 runs to 14 residues. DNA of the CDR3: TGTGCCAGCAGCAGAAGGACGGGGAACACTGAAGCTTTCTTT. It specifies CASSRRTGNTEAFF.

The V call is TRBV9, the J call TRBJ2-1, with 8 positions matching TRBD2. V trimming: 1 base; J trimming: 0 bases; junction bases outside the gene matches: 6. The CDR3 loop spans 17 amino acids. Germline V lookup: CDR1 SGDLS, CDR2 YYNGEE. The CDR3 region is CASSVSPAGVSYNEQFF. For the CDR3, the DNA is TGTGCCAGCAGCGTATCCCCAGCGGGAGTCTCCTACAATGAGCAGTTCTTC.

V gene TRBV5-1 combines with J gene TRBJ2-7; 11 bases are shared with TRBD2. The junction had 9 bases not matched to a gene; V was cut back by 4 bases and J by 3 bases. The CDR3 length is 16 residues. CDR1 and CDR2 from the germline V gene are SGHRS and YFSETQ. The CDR3 protein is CASSVGTSGKLYEQYF. CDR3 sequence (DNA): TGCGCCAGCAGCGTCGGGACTAGCGGAAAGCTCTACGAGCAGTACTTC.

The chain carries TRBV5-4 and TRBJ2-3; possible D gene TRBD2, 6 bases. Per germline, CDR1 SGHNT and CDR2 YYREEE (reference sequence). Trimming pared 1 base from V and 1 base from J, leaving 13 bases between. The CDR3 has 16 residues. The CDR3 is CASSLRTGTGTDTQYF. Here the CDR3 DNA reads TGTGCCAGCAGCTTGCGAACCGGGACTGGCACAGATACGCAGTATTTT.

The chain employs TRBV29-1 and TRBJ2-2, with TRBD2 matching 9 bases. Germline trimming cut 7 bases from V and 4 bases from J; bases unmatched to any gene: 1. Germline V gene lookup returns CDR1 SQVTM and CDR2 ANQGSEA. CDR3 length: 12 residues. Here the CDR3 DNA reads TGCAGCGCGACTAGCGGCACCGGGGAGCTGTTTTTT. As protein: CSATSGTGELFF.

J is TRBJ2-7 and V is TRBV10-1, with 9 bases aligning to TRBD1. The length of the CDR3 is 13 residues. CDR1 and CDR2 from the germline V gene are WNHNN and SYGVQD (reference sequence). V lost 9 bases to trimming and J lost 7 bases; unmatched junction nucleotides: 10. The chain's CDR3 is CASSRDRVGEQYF. The CDR3 nucleotides read TGCGCCAGTAGCCGGGACAGGGTCGGGGAGCAGTACTTC.

The chain employs TRBV15 and TRBJ2-1; 13 nucleotides match TRBD2. CDR1 is LNHNV, CDR2 YYDKDF, per germline (reference sequence). Trimming removed 9 bases from V and 7 bases from J; junction bases left unmatched: 3. CDR3 length: 13 amino acids. The CDR3 region has the DNA TGTGCCACAGGACTAGCGGGAGTGAATGAGCAGTTCTTC. Protein sequence: CATGLAGVNEQFF.

J is TRBJ2-7 and V is TRBV6-4, with D perhaps being TRBD1 or TRBD2 (7 bases each). Trimming left V 6 bases short and J 5 bases short, with 20 bases between. The CDR3 is 15 residues long. From germline, CDR1 is MRHNA and CDR2 SNTAGT. The CDR3 sequence: CASSPDQGGRHEQYF. The CDR3 DNA is TGTGCCAGCAGCCCTGACCAGGGGGGGCGTCACGAGCAGTACTTC.

Only one count was recorded for this clone. V and J are TRBV27 and TRBJ2-6, with D unclear. The CDR3 is 16 amino acids. CDR1 is MNHEY and CDR2 is SMNVEV in the germline V gene (reference sequence). With 1 base removed from V and 6 bases from J, the gap between germline ends came to 13 bases. CDR3 bases: TGTGCCAGCAGTTTATTAGAAGGGCGCGTGGCCAACGTCCTGACTTTC. This encodes CASSLLEGRVANVLTF.

The V and J genes are TRBV5-1 and TRBJ2-4, with 11 bases matching TRBD2. Trimming at V came to 4 bases and at J to 7 bases, leaving 4 bases not matched to a gene. The CDR3 runs 14 residues. Germline CDR1 and CDR2: SGHRS and YFSETQ. The CDR3 spells CASSPGLAVNIQYF. In DNA form, the CDR3 reads TGCGCCAGCAGCCCGGGACTAGCGGTGAACATTCAGTACTTC. Full variable domain (remainder filled in from reference TRBV5-1 and TRBJ2-4): KAGVTQTPRYLIKTRGQQVTLSCSPISGHRSVSWYQQTPGQGLQFLFEYFSETQRNKGNFPGRFSGRQFSNSRSEMNVSTLELGDSALYLCASSPGLAVNIQYFGAGTRLSVL.

The sample holds one count of this clone. One end of the junction varies from germline; a read error may be responsible. The J gene is TRBJ2-7, the V gene TRBV7-8; 9 positions match TRBD2. CDR1 and CDR2 (germline): SGHVS, FQNEAQ. CDR3 length: 12 amino acids. CDR3 DNA: TGTGCCAGCAGCTCGGGACTAGCAGCGCAGTGCTTC. This encodes CASSSGLAAQCF. The full variable domain, with the rest looked up from reference TRBV7-8 and TRBJ2-7, is GAGVSQSPRYKVAKRGQDVALRCDPISGHVSLFWYQQALGQGPEFLTYFQNEAQLDKSGLPSDRFFAERPEGSVSTLKIQRTQQEDSAVYLCASSSGLAAQCFGPGTRLTVT.

The chain has TRBV29-1 and TRBJ2-3; D remains ambiguous. Between the trimmed V and J ends, which lost 7 bases and 0 bases, there was a span of 11 bases. The germline gives CDR1 SQVTM, CDR2 ANQGSEA. The CDR3 runs to 13 residues. The CDR3 sequence: CSAPGPSTDTQYF. The CDR3 DNA reads as TGCAGCGCGCCGGGCCCTAGCACAGATACGCAGTATTTT.